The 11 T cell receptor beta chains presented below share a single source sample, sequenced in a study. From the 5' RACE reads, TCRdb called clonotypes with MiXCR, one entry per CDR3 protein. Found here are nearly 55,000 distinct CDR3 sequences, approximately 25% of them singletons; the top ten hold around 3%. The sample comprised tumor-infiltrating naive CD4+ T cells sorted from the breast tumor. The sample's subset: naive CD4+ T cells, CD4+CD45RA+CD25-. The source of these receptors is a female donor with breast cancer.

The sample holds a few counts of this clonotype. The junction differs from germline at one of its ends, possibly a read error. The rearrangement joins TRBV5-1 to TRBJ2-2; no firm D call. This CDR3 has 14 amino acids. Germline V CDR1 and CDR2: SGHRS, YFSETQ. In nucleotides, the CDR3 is TGCGCTAGCAGCTTGGGAATAACAGACGGGGAGCTGTTTTTT. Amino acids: CASSLGITDGELFF.

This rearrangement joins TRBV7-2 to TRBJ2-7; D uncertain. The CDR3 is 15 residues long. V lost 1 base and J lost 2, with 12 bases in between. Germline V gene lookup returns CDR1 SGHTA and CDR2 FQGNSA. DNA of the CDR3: TGTGCCAGCAGCTTAGAAAGGTCAAGGGCCTACGAGCAGTACTTC. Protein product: CASSLERSRAYEQYF.

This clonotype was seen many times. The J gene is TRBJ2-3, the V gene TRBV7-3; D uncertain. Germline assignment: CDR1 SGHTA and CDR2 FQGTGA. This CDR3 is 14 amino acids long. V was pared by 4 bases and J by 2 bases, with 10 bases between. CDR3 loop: CASSSYLTTDTQYF. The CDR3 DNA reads TGTGCCAGCAGCTCGTATCTCACCACAGATACGCAGTATTTT.

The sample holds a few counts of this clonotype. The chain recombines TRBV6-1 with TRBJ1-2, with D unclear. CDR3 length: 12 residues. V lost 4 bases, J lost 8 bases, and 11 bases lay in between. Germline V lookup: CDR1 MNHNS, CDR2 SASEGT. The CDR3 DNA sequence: TGTGCCAGCAGTGGGCCGACGGGGGGCTACACCTTC. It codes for CASSGPTGGYTF.

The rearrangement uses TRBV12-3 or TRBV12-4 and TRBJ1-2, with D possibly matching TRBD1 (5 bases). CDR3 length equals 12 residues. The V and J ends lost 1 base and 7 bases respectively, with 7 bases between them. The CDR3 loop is CASSLGGAGYTF. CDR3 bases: TGTGCCAGCAGTTTAGGAGGGGCTGGCTACACCTTC.

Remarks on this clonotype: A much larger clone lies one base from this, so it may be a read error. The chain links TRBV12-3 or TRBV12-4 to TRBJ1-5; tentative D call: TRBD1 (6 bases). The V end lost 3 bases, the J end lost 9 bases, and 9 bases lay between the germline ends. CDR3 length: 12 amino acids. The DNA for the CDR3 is TGTGCCAGCAGTTTGGTACAGGGGCCCCAGCATTTT. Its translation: CASSLVQGPQHF.

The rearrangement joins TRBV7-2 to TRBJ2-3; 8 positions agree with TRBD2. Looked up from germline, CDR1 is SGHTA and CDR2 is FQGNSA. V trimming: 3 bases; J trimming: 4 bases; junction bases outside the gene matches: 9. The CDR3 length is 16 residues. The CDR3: CASSFSGSGMADTQYF. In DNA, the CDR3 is TGTGCCAGCAGCTTCTCGGGTAGCGGGATGGCAGATACGCAGTATTTT. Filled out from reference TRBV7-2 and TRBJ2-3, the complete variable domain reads GAGVSQSPSNKVTEKGKDVELRCDPISGHTALYWYRQSLGQGLEFLIYFQGNSAPDKSGLPSDRFSAERTGGSVSTLTIQRTQQEDSAVYLCASSFSGSGMADTQYFGPGTRLTVL.

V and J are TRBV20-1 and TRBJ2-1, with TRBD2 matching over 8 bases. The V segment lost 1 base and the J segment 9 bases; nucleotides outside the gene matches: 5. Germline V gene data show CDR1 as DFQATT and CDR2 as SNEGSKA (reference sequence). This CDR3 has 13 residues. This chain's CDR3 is CSARAGGRSEQFF. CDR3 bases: TGCAGTGCTAGAGCGGGAGGGAGGAGTGAGCAGTTCTTC.

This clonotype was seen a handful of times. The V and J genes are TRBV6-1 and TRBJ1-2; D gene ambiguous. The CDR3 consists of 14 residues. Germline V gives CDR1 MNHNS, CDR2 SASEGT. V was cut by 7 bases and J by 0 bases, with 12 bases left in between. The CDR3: CASIEGSSNYGYTF. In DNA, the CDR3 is TGTGCCAGCATCGAGGGCAGTTCTAACTATGGCTACACCTTC.

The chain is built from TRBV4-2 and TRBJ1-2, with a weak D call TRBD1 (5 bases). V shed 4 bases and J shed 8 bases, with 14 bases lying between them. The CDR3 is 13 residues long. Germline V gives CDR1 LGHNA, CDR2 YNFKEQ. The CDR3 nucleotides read TGTGCCAGCAGCCCGAGCACAGGCGTCGGCTACACCTTC. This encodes CASSPSTGVGYTF.

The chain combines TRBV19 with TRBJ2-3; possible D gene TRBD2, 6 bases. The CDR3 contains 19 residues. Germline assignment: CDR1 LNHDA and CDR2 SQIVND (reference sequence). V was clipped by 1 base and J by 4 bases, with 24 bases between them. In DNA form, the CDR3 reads TGTGCCAGTAGTATAGCCCCACAAGGTGCCGGGAGTTCCCCAGATACGCAGTATTTT. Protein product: CASSIAPQGAGSSPDTQYF. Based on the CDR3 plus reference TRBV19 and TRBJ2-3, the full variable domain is DGGITQSPKYLFRKEGQNVTLSCEQNLNHDAMYWYRQDPGQGLRLIYYSQIVNDFQKGDIAEGYSVSREKKESFPLTVTSAQKNPTAFYLCASSIAPQGAGSSPDTQYFGPGTRLTVL.